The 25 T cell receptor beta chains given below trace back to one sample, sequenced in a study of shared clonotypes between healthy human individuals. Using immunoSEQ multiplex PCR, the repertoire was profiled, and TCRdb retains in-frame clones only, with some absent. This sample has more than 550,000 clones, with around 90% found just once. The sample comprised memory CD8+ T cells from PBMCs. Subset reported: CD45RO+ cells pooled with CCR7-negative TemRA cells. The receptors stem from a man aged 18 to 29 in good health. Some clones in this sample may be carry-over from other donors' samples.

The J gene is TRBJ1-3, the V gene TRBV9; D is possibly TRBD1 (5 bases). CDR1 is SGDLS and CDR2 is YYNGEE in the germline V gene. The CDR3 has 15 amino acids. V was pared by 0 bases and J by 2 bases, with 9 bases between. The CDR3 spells CASSVGAGAGNTIYF. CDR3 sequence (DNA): TGTGCCAGCAGCGTAGGGGCGGGGGCTGGAAACACCATATATTTT.

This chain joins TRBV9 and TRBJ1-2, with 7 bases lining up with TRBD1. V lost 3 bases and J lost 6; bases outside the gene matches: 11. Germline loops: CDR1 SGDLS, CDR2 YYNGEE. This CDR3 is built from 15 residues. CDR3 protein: CASSAYRDSSNGYTF. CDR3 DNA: TGTGCCAGCAGCGCGTACCGGGACAGTTCTAATGGCTACACCTTC.

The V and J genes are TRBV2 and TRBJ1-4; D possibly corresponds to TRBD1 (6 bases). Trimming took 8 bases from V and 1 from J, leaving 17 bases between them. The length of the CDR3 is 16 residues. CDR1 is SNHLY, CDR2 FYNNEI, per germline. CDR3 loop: CASLTGFSLTNEKLFF. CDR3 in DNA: TGTGCCAGCCTAACAGGGTTCTCGTTAACTAATGAAAAACTGTTTTTT.

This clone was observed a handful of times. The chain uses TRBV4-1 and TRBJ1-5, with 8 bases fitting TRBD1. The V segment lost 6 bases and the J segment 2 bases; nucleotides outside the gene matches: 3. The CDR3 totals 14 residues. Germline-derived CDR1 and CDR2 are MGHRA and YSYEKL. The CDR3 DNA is TGCGCCAGCAGTCCGGGACAGGGCAATCAGCCCCAGCATTTT. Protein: CASSPGQGNQPQHF.

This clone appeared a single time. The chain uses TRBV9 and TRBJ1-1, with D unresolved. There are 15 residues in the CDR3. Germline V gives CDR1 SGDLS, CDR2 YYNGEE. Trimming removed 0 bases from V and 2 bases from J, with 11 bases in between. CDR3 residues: CASSVAAEDNTEAFF. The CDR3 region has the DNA TGTGCCAGCAGCGTAGCGGCAGAAGATAACACTGAAGCTTTCTTT.

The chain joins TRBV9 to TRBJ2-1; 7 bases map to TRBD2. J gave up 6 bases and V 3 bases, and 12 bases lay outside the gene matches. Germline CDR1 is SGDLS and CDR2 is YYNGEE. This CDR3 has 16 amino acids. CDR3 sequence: CASSARSGTGGNEQFF. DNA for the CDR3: TGTGCCAGCAGCGCCCGATCGGGGACGGGGGGCAATGAGCAGTTCTTC.

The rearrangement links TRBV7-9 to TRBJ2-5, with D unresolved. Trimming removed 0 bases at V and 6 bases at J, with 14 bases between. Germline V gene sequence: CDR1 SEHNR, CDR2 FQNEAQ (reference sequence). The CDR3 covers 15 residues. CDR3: CASSLALSDWQTQYF. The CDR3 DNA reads TGTGCCAGCAGCTTAGCGCTCAGCGATTGGCAGACCCAGTACTTC.

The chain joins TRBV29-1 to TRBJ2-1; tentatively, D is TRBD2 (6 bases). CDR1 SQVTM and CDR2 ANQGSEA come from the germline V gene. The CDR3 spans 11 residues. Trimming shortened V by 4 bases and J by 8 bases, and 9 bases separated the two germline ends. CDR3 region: CSVVSGDEQFF. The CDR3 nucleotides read TGCAGCGTTGTTTCGGGGGATGAGCAGTTCTTC.

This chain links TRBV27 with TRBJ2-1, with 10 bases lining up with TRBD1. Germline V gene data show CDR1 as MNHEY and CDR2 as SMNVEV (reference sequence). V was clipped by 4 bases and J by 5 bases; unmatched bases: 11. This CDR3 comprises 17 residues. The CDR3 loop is CASSSSPGQGMNNEQFF. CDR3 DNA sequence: TGTGCCAGCAGTTCCTCCCCGGGACAGGGGATGAACAATGAGCAGTTCTTC.

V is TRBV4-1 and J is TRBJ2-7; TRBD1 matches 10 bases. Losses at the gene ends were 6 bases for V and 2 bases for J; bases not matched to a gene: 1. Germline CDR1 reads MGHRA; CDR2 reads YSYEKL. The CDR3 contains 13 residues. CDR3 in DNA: TGCGCCAGCAGAGGGACAGGGGCCTACGAGCAGTACTTC. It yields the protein CASRGTGAYEQYF.

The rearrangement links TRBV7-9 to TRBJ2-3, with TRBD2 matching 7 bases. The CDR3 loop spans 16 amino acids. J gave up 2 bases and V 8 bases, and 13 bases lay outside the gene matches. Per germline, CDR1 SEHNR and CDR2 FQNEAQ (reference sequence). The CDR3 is CASQIIGRPFTDTQYF. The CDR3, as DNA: TGTGCCAGCCAAATCATCGGGAGGCCCTTCACAGATACGCAGTATTTT.

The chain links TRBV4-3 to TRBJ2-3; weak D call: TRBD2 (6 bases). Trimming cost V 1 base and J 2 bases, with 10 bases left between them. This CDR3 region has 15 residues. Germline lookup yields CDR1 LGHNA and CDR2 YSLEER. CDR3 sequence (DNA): TGCGCCAGCAGCCAAGGGCGCGGGAACACAGATACGCAGTATTTT. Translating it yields CASSQGRGNTDTQYF.

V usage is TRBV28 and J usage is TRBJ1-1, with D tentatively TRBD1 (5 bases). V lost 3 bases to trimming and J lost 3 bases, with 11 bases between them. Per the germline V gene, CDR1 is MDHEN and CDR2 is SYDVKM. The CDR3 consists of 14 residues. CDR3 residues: CASSLLKGHTEAFF. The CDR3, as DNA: TGTGCCAGCAGTTTGCTAAAGGGGCACACTGAAGCTTTCTTT.

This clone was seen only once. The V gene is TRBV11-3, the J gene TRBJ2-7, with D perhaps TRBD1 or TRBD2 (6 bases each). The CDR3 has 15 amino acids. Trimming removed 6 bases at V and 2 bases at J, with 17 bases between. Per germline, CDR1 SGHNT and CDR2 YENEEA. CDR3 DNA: TGTGCCAGCAGTCCCGGAGGGGGTTTGGCCTACGAGCAGTACTTC. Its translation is CASSPGGGLAYEQYF. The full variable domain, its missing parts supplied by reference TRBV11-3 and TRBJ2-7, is EAGVVQSPRYKIIEKKQPVAFWCNPISGHNTLYWYLQNLGQGPELLIRYENEEAVDDSQLPKDRFSAERLKGVDSTLKIQPAELGDSAVYLCASSPGGGLAYEQYFGPGTRLTVT.

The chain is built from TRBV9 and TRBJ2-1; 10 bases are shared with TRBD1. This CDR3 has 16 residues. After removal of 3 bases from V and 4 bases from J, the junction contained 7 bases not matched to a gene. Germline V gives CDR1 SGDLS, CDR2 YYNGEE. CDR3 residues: CASSEIRDRGYNEQFF. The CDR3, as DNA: TGTGCCAGCAGCGAGATCCGGGACAGGGGATACAATGAGCAGTTCTTC.

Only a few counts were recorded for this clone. The CDR3 sequence is CASGPDRGPSPQHF. The CDR3 DNA reads TGTGCCAGCGGTCCGGACAGGGGGCCATCGCCCCAGCATTTT. This chain uses TRBV27 with TRBJ1-5; 11 bases are shared with TRBD1. Germline CDR1 MNHEY, CDR2 SMNVEV (reference sequence). The CDR3 has 14 residues. The V and J ends lost 8 bases and 9 bases, in that order; junction bases with no gene match: 9.

The CDR3 here is CASSQDRGTGELFF. The CDR3 DNA follows: TGTGCCAGCTCACAGGACAGGGGCACCGGGGAGCTGTTTTTT. The rearrangement links TRBV18 to TRBJ2-2, with TRBD1 matching 9 bases. V shed 4 bases, J shed 4 bases, and the junction held 1 base outside the gene matches. This CDR3 has 14 residues. The V gene's germline CDR1 is KGHSH and CDR2 LQKENI.

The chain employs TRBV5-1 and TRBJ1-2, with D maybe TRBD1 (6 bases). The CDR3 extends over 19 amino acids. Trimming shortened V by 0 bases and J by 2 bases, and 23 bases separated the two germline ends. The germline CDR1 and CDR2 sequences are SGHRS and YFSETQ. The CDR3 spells CASSLANGQSSFPNYGYTF. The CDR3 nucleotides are TGCGCCAGCAGCTTGGCCAACGGACAGAGTTCCTTCCCCAACTATGGCTACACCTTC.

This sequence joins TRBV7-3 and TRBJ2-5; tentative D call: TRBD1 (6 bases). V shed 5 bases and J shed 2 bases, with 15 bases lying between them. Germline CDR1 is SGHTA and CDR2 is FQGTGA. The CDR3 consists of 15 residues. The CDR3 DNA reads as TGTGCCAGCAGCCTGCTTGGGACAACACAAGAGACCCAGTACTTC. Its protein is CASSLLGTTQETQYF.

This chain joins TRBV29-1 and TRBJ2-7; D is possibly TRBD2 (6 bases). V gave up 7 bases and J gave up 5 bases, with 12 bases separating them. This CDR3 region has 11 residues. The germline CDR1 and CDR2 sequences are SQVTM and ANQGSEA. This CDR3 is CSAESGDEQYF. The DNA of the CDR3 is TGCAGCGCCGAATCGGGGGACGAGCAGTACTTC.

The CDR3 DNA sequence: TGTGCCATCAGTGAAGGAGGGAGCCTAAACATTCAGTACTTC. It is translated as CAISEGGSLNIQYF. The chain combines TRBV10-3 with TRBJ2-4, with D tentatively TRBD2 (6 bases). CDR3 length equals 14 residues. The V and J ends lost 3 bases and 6 bases respectively, with 12 bases between them. Germline V gene data show CDR1 as ENHRY and CDR2 as SYGVKD.

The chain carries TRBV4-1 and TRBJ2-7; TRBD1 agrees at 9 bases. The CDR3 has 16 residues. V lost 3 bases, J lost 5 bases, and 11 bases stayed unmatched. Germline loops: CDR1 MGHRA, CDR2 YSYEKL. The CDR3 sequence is CASSQVPGGQGHEQYF. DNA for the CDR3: TGCGCCAGCAGCCAGGTACCCGGGGGACAGGGCCACGAGCAGTACTTC.

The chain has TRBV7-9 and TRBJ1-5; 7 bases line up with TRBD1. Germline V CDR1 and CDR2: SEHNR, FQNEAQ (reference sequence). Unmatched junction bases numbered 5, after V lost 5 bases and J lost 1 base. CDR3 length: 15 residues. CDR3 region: CASSPPTGSNQPQHF. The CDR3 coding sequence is TGTGCCAGCAGCCCCCCGACAGGGAGCAATCAGCCCCAGCATTTT.

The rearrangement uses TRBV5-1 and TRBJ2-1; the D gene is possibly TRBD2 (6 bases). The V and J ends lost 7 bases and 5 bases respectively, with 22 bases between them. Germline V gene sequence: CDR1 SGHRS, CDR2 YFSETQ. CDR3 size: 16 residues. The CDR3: CASGPDWDWGNNEQFF. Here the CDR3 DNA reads TGCGCCAGCGGCCCCGACTGGGACTGGGGGAACAATGAGCAGTTCTTC.

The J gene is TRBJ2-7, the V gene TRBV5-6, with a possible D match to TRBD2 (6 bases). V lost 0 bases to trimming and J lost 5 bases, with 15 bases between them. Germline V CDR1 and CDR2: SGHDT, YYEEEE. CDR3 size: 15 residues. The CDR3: CASSLARRAPNEQYF. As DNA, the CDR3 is TGTGCCAGCAGCTTGGCGAGGAGGGCTCCTAACGAGCAGTACTTC.